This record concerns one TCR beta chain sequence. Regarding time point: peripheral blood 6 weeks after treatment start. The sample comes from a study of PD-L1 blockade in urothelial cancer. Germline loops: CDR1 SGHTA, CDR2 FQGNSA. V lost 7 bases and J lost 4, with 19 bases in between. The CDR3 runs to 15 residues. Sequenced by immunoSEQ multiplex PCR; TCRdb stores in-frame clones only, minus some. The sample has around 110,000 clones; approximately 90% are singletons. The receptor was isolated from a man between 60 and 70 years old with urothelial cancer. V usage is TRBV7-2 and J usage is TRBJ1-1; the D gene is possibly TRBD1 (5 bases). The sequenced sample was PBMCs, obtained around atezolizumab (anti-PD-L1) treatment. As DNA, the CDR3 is TGTGCCAGCACCCCTCATCGGGGGGGACGCACTGAAGCTTTCTTT. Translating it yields CASTPHRGGRTEAFF.